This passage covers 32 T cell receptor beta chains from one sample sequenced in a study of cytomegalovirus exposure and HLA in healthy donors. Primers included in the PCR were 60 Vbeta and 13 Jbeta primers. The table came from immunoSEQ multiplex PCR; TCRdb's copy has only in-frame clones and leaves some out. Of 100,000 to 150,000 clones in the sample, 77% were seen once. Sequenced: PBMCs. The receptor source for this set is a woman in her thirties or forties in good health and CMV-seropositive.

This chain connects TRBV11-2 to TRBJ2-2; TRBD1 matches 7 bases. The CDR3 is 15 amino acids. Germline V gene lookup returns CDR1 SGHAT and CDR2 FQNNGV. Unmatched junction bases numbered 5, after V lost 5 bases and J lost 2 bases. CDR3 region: CASSKRQGNTGELFF. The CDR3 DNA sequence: TGTGCCAGCAGCAAAAGACAGGGCAACACCGGGGAGCTGTTTTTT.

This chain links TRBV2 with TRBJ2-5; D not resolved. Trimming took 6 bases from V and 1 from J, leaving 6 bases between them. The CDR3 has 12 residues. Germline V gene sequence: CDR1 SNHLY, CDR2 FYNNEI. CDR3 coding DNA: TGTGCCAGCAGCTTTGTCCAAGAGACCCAGTACTTC. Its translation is CASSFVQETQYF.

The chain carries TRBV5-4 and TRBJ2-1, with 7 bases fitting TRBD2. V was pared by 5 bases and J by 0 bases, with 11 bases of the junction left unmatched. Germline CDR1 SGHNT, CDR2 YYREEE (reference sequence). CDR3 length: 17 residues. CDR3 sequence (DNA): TGTGCCAGCAGTGGGGGAGGGCTGCGGGGCTCCTACAATGAGCAGTTCTTC. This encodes CASSGGGLRGSYNEQFF.

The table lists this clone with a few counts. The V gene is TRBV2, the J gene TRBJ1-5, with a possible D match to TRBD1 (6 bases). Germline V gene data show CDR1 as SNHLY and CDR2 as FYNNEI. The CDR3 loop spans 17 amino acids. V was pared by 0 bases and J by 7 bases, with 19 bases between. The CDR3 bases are TGTGCCAGCAGTGAAGCGCCGGGACAAACCTTAAAACAGCCCCAGCATTTT. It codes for CASSEAPGQTLKQPQHF.

CDR3 DNA: TGTGCCAGCAGCTTATCCGGGTTCCCCTACGAGCAGTACTTC. Encoded protein: CASSLSGFPYEQYF. V usage is TRBV7-9 and J usage is TRBJ2-7; D not resolved. CDR1 SEHNR and CDR2 FQNEAQ come from the germline V gene (reference sequence). Trimming took off 2 bases at V and 2 bases at J, with 10 bases between the two ends. The CDR3 contains 14 residues.

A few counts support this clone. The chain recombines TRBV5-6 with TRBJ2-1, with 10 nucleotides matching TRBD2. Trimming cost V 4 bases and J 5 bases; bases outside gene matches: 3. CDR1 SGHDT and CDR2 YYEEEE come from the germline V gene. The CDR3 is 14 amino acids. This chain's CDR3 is CASSPSGSHNEQFF. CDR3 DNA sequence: TGTGCCAGCAGCCCTAGCGGGAGCCACAATGAGCAGTTCTTC. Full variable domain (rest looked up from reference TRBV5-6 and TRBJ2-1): DAGVTQSPTHLIKTRGQQVTLRCSPKSGHDTVSWYQQALGQGPQFIFQYYEEEERQRGNFPDRFSGHQFPNYSSELNVNALLLGDSALYLCASSPSGSHNEQFFGPGTRLTVL.

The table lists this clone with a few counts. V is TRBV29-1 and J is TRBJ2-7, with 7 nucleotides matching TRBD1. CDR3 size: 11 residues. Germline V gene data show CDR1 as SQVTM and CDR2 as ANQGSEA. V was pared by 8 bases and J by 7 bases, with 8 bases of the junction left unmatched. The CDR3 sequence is CSLRQGGEQYF. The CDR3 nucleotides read TGCAGCCTAAGACAGGGCGGAGAGCAGTACTTC.

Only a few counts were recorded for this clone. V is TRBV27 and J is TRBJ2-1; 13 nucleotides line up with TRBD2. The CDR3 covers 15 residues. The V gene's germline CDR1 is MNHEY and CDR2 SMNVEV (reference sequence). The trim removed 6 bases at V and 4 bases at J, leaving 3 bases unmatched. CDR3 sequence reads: CASRSGLAGYNEQFF. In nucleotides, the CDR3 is TGTGCCAGCAGGTCGGGACTAGCGGGATACAATGAGCAGTTCTTC.

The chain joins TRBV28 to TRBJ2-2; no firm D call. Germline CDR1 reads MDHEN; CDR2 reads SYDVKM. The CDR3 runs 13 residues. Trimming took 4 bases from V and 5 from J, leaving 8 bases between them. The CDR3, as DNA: TGTGCCAGCAGTTCCCAGTGGACCGGGGAGCTGTTTTTT. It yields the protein CASSSQWTGELFF.

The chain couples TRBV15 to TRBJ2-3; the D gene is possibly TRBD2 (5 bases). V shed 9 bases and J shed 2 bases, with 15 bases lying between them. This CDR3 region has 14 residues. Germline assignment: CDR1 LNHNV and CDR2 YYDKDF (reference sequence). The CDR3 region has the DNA TGTGCCACGTTGCGGACGGGAACCACAGATACGCAGTATTTT. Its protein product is CATLRTGTTDTQYF.

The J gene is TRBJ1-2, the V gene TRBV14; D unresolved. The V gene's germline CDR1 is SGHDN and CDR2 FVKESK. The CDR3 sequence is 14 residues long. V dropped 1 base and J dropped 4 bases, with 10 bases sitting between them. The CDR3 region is CASSQGRLLYGYTF. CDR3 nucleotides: TGTGCCAGCAGCCAAGGGAGGTTACTCTATGGCTACACCTTC. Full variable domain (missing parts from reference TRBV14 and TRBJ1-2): EAGVTQFPSHSVIEKGQTVTLRCDPISGHDNLYWYRRVMGKEIKFLLHFVKESKQDESGMPNNRFLAERTGGTYSTLKVQPAELEDSGVYFCASSQGRLLYGYTFGSGTRLTVV.

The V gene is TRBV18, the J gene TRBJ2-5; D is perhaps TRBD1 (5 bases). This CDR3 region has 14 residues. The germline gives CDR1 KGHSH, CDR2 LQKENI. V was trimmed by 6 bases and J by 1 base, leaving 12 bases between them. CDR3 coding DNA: TGTGCCAGCTCGCTACGACAGCTCCAAGAGACCCAGTACTTC. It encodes CASSLRQLQETQYF.

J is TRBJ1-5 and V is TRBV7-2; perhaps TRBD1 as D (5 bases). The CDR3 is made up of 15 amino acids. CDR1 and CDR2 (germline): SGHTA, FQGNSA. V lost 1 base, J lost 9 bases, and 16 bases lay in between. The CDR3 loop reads CASSLVGGGSSPQHF. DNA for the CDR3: TGTGCCAGCAGCTTAGTGGGCGGGGGTAGTTCGCCCCAGCATTTT.

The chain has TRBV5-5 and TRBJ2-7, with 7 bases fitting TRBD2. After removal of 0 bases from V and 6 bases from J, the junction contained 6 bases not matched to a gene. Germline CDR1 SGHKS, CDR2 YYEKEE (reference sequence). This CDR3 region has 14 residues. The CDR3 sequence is CASSLDPWGGEQYF. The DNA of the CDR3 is TGTGCCAGCAGCTTGGACCCCTGGGGGGGCGAGCAGTACTTC.

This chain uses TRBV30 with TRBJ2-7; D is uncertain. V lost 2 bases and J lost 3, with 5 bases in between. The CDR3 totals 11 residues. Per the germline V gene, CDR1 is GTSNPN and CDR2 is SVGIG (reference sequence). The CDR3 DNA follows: TGTGCCTGGAGTCCTATCTACGAGCAGTACTTC. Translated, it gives CAWSPIYEQYF.

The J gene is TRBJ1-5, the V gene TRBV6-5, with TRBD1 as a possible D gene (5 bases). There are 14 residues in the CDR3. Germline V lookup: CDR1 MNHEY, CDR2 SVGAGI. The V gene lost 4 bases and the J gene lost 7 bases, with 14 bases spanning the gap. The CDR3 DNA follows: TGTGCCAGCAGTTCAGGACGGGGGAAGCAGCCCCAGCATTTT. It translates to CASSSGRGKQPQHF.

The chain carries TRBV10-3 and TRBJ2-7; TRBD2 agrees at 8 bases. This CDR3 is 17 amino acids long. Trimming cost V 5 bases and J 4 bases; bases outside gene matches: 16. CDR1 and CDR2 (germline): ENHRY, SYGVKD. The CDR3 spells CAISTGGEFEHGYEQYF. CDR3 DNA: TGTGCCATCAGTACCGGGGGGGAGTTCGAACATGGTTACGAGCAGTACTTC.

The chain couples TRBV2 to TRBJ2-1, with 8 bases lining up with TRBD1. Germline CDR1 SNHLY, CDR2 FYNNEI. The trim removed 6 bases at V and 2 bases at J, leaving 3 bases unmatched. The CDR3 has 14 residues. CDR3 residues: CASRDRGAYNEQFF. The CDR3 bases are TGTGCCAGCAGAGACAGGGGAGCCTACAATGAGCAGTTCTTC.

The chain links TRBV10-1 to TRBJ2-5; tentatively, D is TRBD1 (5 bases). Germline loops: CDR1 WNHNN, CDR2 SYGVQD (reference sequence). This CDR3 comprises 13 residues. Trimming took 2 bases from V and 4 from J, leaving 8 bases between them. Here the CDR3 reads CASSEGARETQYF. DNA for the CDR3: TGCGCCAGCAGTGAGGGGGCCCGAGAGACCCAGTACTTC.

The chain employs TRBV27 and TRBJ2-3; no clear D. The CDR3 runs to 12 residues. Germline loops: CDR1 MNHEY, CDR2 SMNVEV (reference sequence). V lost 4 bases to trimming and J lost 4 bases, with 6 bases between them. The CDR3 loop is CASSSEADTQYF. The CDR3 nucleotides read TGTGCCAGCAGTTCAGAAGCAGATACGCAGTATTTT.

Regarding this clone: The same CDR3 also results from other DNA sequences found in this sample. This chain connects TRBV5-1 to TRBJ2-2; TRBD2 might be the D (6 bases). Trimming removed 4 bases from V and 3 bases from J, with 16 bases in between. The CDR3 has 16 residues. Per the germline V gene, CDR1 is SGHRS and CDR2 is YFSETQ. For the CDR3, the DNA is TGCGCCAGCAGCATACTAGCAGGAGAGTACACCGGGGAGCTGTTTTTT. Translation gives CASSILAGEYTGELFF.

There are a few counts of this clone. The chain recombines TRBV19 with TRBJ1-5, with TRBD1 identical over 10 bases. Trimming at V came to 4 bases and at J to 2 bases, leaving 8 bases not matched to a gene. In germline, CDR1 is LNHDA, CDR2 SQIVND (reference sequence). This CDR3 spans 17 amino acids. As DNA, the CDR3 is TGTGCCAGTAGTAATCTATTCGGGACAGGGGGCAATCAGCCCCAGCATTTT. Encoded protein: CASSNLFGTGGNQPQHF.

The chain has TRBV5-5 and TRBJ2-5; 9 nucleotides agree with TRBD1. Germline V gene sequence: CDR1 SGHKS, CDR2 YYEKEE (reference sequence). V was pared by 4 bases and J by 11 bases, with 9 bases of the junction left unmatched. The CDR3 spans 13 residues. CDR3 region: CASSPQGAREQYF. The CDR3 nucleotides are TGTGCCAGCAGCCCACAGGGGGCGCGGGAGCAGTACTTC.

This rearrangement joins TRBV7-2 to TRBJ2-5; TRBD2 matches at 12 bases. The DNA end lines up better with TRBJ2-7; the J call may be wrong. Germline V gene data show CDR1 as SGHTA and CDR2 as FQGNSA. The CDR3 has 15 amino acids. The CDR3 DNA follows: TGTGCCAGCAGCTCCACCGGGACTAGCGGGTACGAGCAGTACTTC. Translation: CASSSTGTSGYEQYF.

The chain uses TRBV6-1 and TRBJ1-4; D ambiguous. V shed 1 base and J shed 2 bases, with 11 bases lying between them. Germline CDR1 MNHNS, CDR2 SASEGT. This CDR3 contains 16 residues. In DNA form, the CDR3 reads TGTGCCAGCAGTGAAGTGGCAGGAGGCACTAATGAAAAACTGTTTTTT. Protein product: CASSEVAGGTNEKLFF.

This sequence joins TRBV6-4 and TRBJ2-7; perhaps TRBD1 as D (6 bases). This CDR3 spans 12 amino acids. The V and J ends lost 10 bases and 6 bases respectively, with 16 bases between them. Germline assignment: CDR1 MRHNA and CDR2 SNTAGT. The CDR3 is CANDRLRSEQYF. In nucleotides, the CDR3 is TGTGCCAACGACAGGCTACGAAGCGAGCAGTACTTC.

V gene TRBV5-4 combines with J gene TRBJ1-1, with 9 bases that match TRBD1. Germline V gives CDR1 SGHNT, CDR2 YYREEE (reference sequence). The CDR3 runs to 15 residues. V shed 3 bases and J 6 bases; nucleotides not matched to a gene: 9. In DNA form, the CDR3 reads TGTGCCAGCAGCTGGGACAGGGACGTGATAGCTGAAGCTTTCTTT. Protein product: CASSWDRDVIAEAFF.

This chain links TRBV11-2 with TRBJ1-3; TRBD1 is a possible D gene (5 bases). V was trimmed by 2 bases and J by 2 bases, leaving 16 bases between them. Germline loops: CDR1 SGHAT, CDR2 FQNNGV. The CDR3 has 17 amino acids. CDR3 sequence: CASSLYVLGGAGNTIYF. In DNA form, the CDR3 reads TGTGCCAGCAGCTTATACGTCTTGGGGGGAGCTGGAAACACCATATATTTT.

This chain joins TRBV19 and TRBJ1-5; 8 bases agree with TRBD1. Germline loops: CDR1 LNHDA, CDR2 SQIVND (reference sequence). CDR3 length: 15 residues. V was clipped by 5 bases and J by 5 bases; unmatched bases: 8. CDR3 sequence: CASSVAGGLHQPQHF. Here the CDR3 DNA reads TGTGCCAGTAGTGTCGCAGGGGGCCTCCATCAGCCCCAGCATTTT.

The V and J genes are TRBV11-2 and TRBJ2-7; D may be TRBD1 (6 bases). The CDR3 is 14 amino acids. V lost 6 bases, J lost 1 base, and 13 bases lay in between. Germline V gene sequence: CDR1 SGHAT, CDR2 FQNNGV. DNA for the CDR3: TGTGCCAGCAGTATCACAGGGACGTCCTACGAGCAGTACTTC. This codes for CASSITGTSYEQYF.

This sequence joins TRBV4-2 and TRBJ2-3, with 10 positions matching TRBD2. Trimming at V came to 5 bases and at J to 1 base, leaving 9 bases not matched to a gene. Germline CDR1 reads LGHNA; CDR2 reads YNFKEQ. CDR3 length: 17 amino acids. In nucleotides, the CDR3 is TGTGCCAGCAGCTCAACGCAGGGGACTAGCGGCACAGATACGCAGTATTTT. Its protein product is CASSSTQGTSGTDTQYF.

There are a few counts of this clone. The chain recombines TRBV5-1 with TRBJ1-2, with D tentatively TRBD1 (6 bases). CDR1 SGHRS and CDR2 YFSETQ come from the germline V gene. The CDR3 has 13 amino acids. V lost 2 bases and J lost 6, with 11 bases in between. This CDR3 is CASSFGQGNGYTF. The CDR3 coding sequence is TGCGCCAGCAGCTTCGGGCAGGGGAATGGCTACACCTTC.